The rows below give T cell receptor beta chains drawn from one sample of a study of OX40 agonist ivuxolimab in advanced cancers. Sequencing was performed with immunoSEQ multiplex PCR; in TCRdb, only in-frame clones are kept and a portion is missing. The sample lists 72,000 or so clones, about four fifths occurring once. This material consisted of CD4+ or CD8+ T cells sorted from blood, taken in a trial of the OX40 agonist ivuxolimab. These receptors came from an adult with an advanced solid tumor such as melanoma, head and neck, liver or kidney cancer. The CDR3 runs from the conserved cysteine through the conserved F or W. A D gene is named only where the DNA matches it firmly. Only some rows state a clone size, as once, few, many or a class for expanded clones.

CDR3 DNA: TGCGCCAGCCCCGGGGAAAGGGGGAATGGCTACACCTTC
CDR3 protein: CASPGERGNGYTF
J gene: TRBJ1-2
D gene: NA
V gene: TRBV23-1
clone size: NA

CDR3 DNA: TGTGCCAGCAGCCTTGGCTGGGGTGAAGCTTTCTTT
CDR3 protein: CASSLGWGEAFF
J gene: TRBJ1-1
D gene: NA
V gene: TRBV14
clone size: few

CDR3 DNA: TGTGCCAGCAGCCCTGAGGGGGAGGCTGAAGCTTTCTTT
CDR3 protein: CASSPEGEAEAFF
J gene: TRBJ1-1
D gene: NA
V gene: TRBV11-3
clone size: NA

CDR3 DNA: TGTGCCAGCAGGATCGAAACAGGGAGGAATGAGCAGTTCTTC
CDR3 protein: CASRIETGRNEQFF
J gene: TRBJ2-1
D gene: NA
V gene: TRBV2
clone size: few

CDR3 DNA: TGTGCCAGCAGCTCAGCCACCCTCCACTTT
CDR3 protein: CASSSATLHF
J gene: TRBJ1-6
D gene: NA
V gene: TRBV6-1
clone size: NA

CDR3 DNA: TGCGCCAGCAGCTTAGGGCAGGGAAGCAATCAGCCCCAGCATTTT
CDR3 protein: CASSLGQGSNQPQHF
J gene: TRBJ1-5
D gene: NA
V gene: TRBV5-1
clone size: NA

CDR3 DNA: TGTGCCAGCTCACGACAGGGGGCGGGAGCGCCCCAGCATTTT
CDR3 protein: CASSRQGAGAPQHF
J gene: TRBJ1-5
D gene: TRBD1
V gene: TRBV18
clone size: NA

CDR3 DNA: TGTGCCAGCTCACGCCGGGGGGGGTTCACTGAAGCTTTCTTT
CDR3 protein: CASSRRGGFTEAFF
J gene: TRBJ1-1
D gene: NA
V gene: TRBV18
clone size: few

CDR3 DNA: TGCGCCAGCAGCCAAGAAGACAGCCCCTCTGGGGCCAACGTCCTGACTTTC
CDR3 protein: CASSQEDSPSGANVLTF
J gene: TRBJ2-6
D gene: NA
V gene: TRBV4-1
clone size: NA

CDR3 DNA: TGTGCCACCAGTCAGGGGACAGGGTCAAACACTGAAGCTTTCTTT
CDR3 protein: CATSQGTGSNTEAFF
J gene: TRBJ1-1
D gene: TRBD1
V gene: TRBV10-3
clone size: NA

CDR3 DNA: TGTGCCATCAGTGAGTCTGGGTCAGGGGGAGAGACCCAGTACTTC
CDR3 protein: CAISESGSGGETQYF
J gene: TRBJ2-5
D gene: TRBD1
V gene: TRBV10-3
clone size: NA

CDR3 DNA: TGTGCCAGCACCCATGACAACTACGAGCAGTACTTC
CDR3 protein: CASTHDNYEQYF
J gene: TRBJ2-7
D gene: NA
V gene: TRBV6-6
clone size: NA

CDR3 DNA: TGTGCCAGCAGGACAGGGGAATACAATGAGCAGTTCTTC
CDR3 protein: CASRTGEYNEQFF
J gene: TRBJ2-1
D gene: TRBD1
V gene: TRBV10-3
clone size: NA

CDR3 DNA: TGTGCCAGCAAACGGACAGGGATTAATGAAAAACTGTTTTTT
CDR3 protein: CASKRTGINEKLFF
J gene: TRBJ1-4
D gene: TRBD1
V gene: TRBV14
clone size: NA

CDR3 DNA: TGTGCCAGCAGTCTACGAAGCCTCCAAGAGACCCAGTACTTC
CDR3 protein: CASSLRSLQETQYF
J gene: TRBJ2-5
D gene: NA
V gene: TRBV6-6
clone size: once

CDR3 DNA: TGTGCCAGCAGCGTTACTAGCGATTCCTACGAGCAGTACTTC
CDR3 protein: CASSVTSDSYEQYF
J gene: TRBJ2-7
D gene: TRBD2
V gene: TRBV7-2
clone size: NA

CDR3 DNA: TGTGCCAGTGCCGGGACTGGGAACACTGAAGCTTTCTTT
CDR3 protein: CASAGTGNTEAFF
J gene: TRBJ1-1
D gene: NA
V gene: TRBV19
clone size: NA

CDR3 DNA: TGTGCCAGCAGCTTAGCGCCGGCGGGGACGCACGAGCAGTACTTC
CDR3 protein: CASSLAPAGTHEQYF
J gene: TRBJ2-7
D gene: NA
V gene: TRBV7-9
clone size: few

CDR3 DNA: TGTGCCAGCAGCGTTATGTGGGGGAACACCGGGGAGCTGTTTTTT
CDR3 protein: CASSVMWGNTGELFF
J gene: TRBJ2-2
D gene: NA
V gene: TRBV9
clone size: once

CDR3 DNA: TGCGCCAGTTCGACTAGCGGGGGCTCCCGGTATTTT
CDR3 protein: CASSTSGGSRYF
J gene: TRBJ2-3
D gene: TRBD2
V gene: TRBV5-1
clone size: few

CDR3 DNA: TGTGCCAGCAGCTCCGATGGAAACACCATATATTTT
CDR3 protein: CASSSDGNTIYF
J gene: TRBJ1-3
D gene: NA
V gene: TRBV5-5
clone size: NA

CDR3 DNA: TGTGCCAGCAGCCCCACAGGGAACTATGGCTACACCTTC
CDR3 protein: CASSPTGNYGYTF
J gene: TRBJ1-2
D gene: NA
V gene: TRBV7-6
clone size: few

CDR3 DNA: TGCGCCAGCAGCTTTAGCGGGGACCGCACAGATACGCAGTATTTT
CDR3 protein: CASSFSGDRTDTQYF
J gene: TRBJ2-3
D gene: TRBD2
V gene: TRBV5-1
clone size: NA

CDR3 DNA: TGCGCCAGCAGCCAAACTTTAGGGGTGAACACTGAAGCTTTCTTT
CDR3 protein: CASSQTLGVNTEAFF
J gene: TRBJ1-1
D gene: NA
V gene: TRBV4-1
clone size: few

CDR3 DNA: TGTGCCAGCAGCTTAGCGTTATCAGACATTCAGCCCCAGCATTTT
CDR3 protein: CASSLALSDIQPQHF
J gene: TRBJ1-5
D gene: NA
V gene: TRBV7-2
clone size: NA

CDR3 DNA: TGTGCCAGCAGCTTTACGCGGGAGCTGTTTTTT
CDR3 protein: CASSFTRELFF
J gene: TRBJ2-2
D gene: NA
V gene: TRBV5-5
clone size: NA

CDR3 DNA: TGTGCCAGCAGACCCATTAAGGACACGCACTATGGCTACACCTTC
CDR3 protein: CASRPIKDTHYGYTF
J gene: TRBJ1-2
D gene: NA
V gene: TRBV11-2
clone size: few

CDR3 DNA: TGTGCCAGCAGTGAAGCTACTAGGGTTGGCTATGGCTACACCTTC
CDR3 protein: CASSEATRVGYGYTF
J gene: TRBJ1-2
D gene: NA
V gene: TRBV6-1
clone size: NA

CDR3 DNA: TGCGCCAGCAGCTTGGAAGGGGTCCTCCGCCCCTCTTTGAACACTGAAGCTTTCTTT
CDR3 protein: CASSLEGVLRPSLNTEAFF
J gene: TRBJ1-1
D gene: NA
V gene: TRBV5-1
clone size: NA

CDR3 DNA: TGTGCCAGCAGTGATCTGGGAGCCGGGGAGCTGTTTTTT
CDR3 protein: CASSDLGAGELFF
J gene: TRBJ2-2
D gene: NA
V gene: TRBV6-1
clone size: once

CDR3 DNA: TGTGCCAGCATCCGCATGGAGGGGGTCTACACTGAAGCTTTCTTT
CDR3 protein: CASIRMEGVYTEAFF
J gene: TRBJ1-1
D gene: NA
V gene: TRBV6-6
clone size: NA

CDR3 DNA: TGTGCCAGCAGCCAAGGGGGGGGGCCGAGCAATGAGCAGTTCTTC
CDR3 protein: CASSQGGGPSNEQFF
J gene: TRBJ2-1
D gene: NA
V gene: TRBV4-2
clone size: NA

CDR3 DNA: TGTGCCAGCAGCTTGGAGTCAGGGTATAATTCACCCCTCCACTTT
CDR3 protein: CASSLESGYNSPLHF
J gene: TRBJ1-6
D gene: NA
V gene: TRBV5-4
clone size: NA

CDR3 DNA: TGTGCCAGCTCACCGACCCAGGGGGTCAATCAGCCCCAGCATTTT
CDR3 protein: CASSPTQGVNQPQHF
J gene: TRBJ1-5
D gene: TRBD1
V gene: TRBV18
clone size: few

CDR3 DNA: TGTGCCTGGAGGGTCAAGGGGGCACCCTACGAGCAGTACTTC
CDR3 protein: CAWRVKGAPYEQYF
J gene: TRBJ2-7
D gene: TRBD1
V gene: TRBV30
clone size: NA

CDR3 DNA: TGTGCCAGCAGTTACGGGACAGGGGATGGGAACACTGAAGCTTTCTTT
CDR3 protein: CASSYGTGDGNTEAFF
J gene: TRBJ1-1
D gene: TRBD1
V gene: TRBV6-6
clone size: NA

CDR3 DNA: TGCGCCAGCAGCTTAACAGAGGCCTCCTACAATGAGCAGTTCTTC
CDR3 protein: CASSLTEASYNEQFF
J gene: TRBJ2-1
D gene: NA
V gene: TRBV5-1
clone size: NA